This entry describes one T cell receptor (beta chain). TCRdb fed the reads into MiXCR, producing one record per CDR3 protein. Of around 280,000 distinct CDR3 sequences listed, roughly a tenth are singletons. This entry belongs to a study of T cell repertoires in cytomegalovirus infection. V shed 0 bases and J shed 5 bases, with 15 bases lying between them. This CDR3 spans 15 amino acids. Germline loops: CDR1 DFQATT, CDR2 SNEGSKA (reference sequence). The TCR originated in a human donor in good health (CMV status not recorded). Some clones in this sample may be carry-over from other donors' samples. The chain carries TRBV20-1 and TRBJ2-3; perhaps TRBD2 as D (5 bases). The sequenced material came from PBMCs. The CDR3 sequence is CSARDPSRNLDTQYF. The DNA for the CDR3 is TGCAGTGCTAGAGATCCTAGCAGGAACTTAGATACGCAGTATTTT.